This T cell receptor beta chain was documented in a study of blood T cell repertoires in COVID-19. Study as a whole: T cells, B-cell-depleted T cells, or PBMCs supplied cDNA or gDNA.

Individuals drawn from 20 to 30 US areas were about 18 to 90 years old. Original handling: Researchers report that nucleated cell counts were estimated from reference gene primer amplification. Clones were sequenced by immunoSEQ multiplex PCR, and TCRdb holds only the in-frame ones, with some missing. That table furnishes V, J and clone size, whereas the DNA furnished D and trimming. The table shows about 310,000 clones, with about 85% occurring only once. The TCR sequence derives from a woman in her twenties or thirties who had been exposed to COVID-19. Sequencing was carried out using PBMCs or T cells enriched from blood (not recorded which).

The CDR3 reads CASSAAYGSSGNTIYF. The CDR3 region has the DNA TGTGCCAGCAGTGCCGCGTATGGGAGCTCTGGAAACACCATATATTTT. This chain joins TRBV2 and TRBJ1-3; D gene unclear. The CDR3 is made up of 16 amino acids. From germline, CDR1 is SNHLY and CDR2 FYNNEI. Between the trimmed V and J ends, which lost 4 bases and 0 bases, there was a span of 13 bases.